Included here is one T cell receptor beta chain sequence, with context. The antigen is not known. These data come from a study of T cells in localized non-small cell lung cancer. Study outcomes and limitations: Clonality peaked in uninvolved adjacent lung rather than tumor. Median detection of top 100 tumor clones in adjacent lung was around 60 clones. Sequence data derive from only one tumor region, so heterogeneity remains possible. Blood T cell density predicted longer survival; adjacent-lung clonality, shorter.

Trimming pared 4 bases from V and 3 bases from J, leaving 7 bases between. This CDR3 has 12 residues. Germline V CDR1 and CDR2: GTSNPN, SVGIG (reference sequence). Measured with immunoSEQ multiplex PCR; TCRdb has only the in-frame clones, and not every one. The sample carries about 25,000 clones, approximately 92% recorded once. The chain joins TRBV30 to TRBJ2-1; unclear D gene. The receptor comes from a man between 40 and 75 years old with stage III squamous cell lung carcinoma. Sequenced here: peripheral blood, sampled before any cancer treatment. Here the CDR3 DNA reads TGTGCCTGGAACGCAGGCTACAATGAGCAGTTCTTC. As protein: CAWNAGYNEQFF.